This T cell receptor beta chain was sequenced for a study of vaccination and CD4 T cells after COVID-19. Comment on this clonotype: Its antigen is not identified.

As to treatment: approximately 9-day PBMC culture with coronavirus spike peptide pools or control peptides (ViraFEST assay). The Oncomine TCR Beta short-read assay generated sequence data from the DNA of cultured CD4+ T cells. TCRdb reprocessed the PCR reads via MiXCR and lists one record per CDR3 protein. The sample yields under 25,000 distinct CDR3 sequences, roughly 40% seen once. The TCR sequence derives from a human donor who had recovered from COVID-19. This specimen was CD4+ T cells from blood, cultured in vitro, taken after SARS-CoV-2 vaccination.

CDR3 in DNA: TGCAGTGCTAGAGATCAAGTACGAGGAAACAATGAGCAGTTCTTC. Protein product: CSARDQVRGNNEQFF. The chain joins TRBV20-1 to TRBJ2-1; D is ambiguous. The CDR3 consists of 15 residues. The germline V gene has CDR1 DFQATT and CDR2 SNEGSKA (reference sequence). V dropped 0 bases and J dropped 5 bases, with 14 bases sitting between them.